This T cell receptor beta chain was recorded in a study of T cell clonality in common variable immunodeficiency. Study results and limitations: Fewer TCRbeta clones were shared among CVID subjects than controls.

Per germline, CDR1 SQVTM and CDR2 ANQGSEA. The CDR3 length is 12 residues. Trimming removed 7 bases from V and 4 bases from J; junction bases left unmatched: 4. Sequencing input was equivalent genomic DNA from CVID and controls. TCRdb's table, derived via immunoSEQ multiplex PCR, lists solely in-frame clones and lacks some. The repertoire consists of tens of thousands of clones, none detected only once. This clone was seen ten or more times. Its antigen is still unknown. The CDR3 end lies 3 residues beyond the end of the read and is filled in from the germline J gene. This TCR was recovered from a person aged 18 to 70 in good health. The source material was peripheral blood mononuclear cells. V and J are TRBV29-1 and TRBJ1-3, with 7 bases identical to TRBD1. CDR3 DNA, as far as it was read: TGCAGCGGCGGACAGGCCGGAAACACC. Translating gives CSGGQAGNT. The complete CDR3 protein is CSGGQAGNTIYF.